Following are 9 T cell receptor beta chains from one sample sequenced in a study of T cells in localized non-small cell lung cancer. TCRdb's copy holds only in-frame clones and misses some; the assay was immunoSEQ multiplex PCR. Found here are some 31,000 clones, 88% of them singletons; the top ten hold 4.2%. This specimen consisted of peripheral blood, obtained before any cancer treatment. Source of these receptors: a woman aged 35 to 70 with stage I lung adenocarcinoma.

With respect to this clone: Because the CDR3's place on the DNA is in doubt, the DNA is left out and the CDR3 is given as listed by TCRdb. The chain has TRBV9 and TRBJ1-6. Inclusive of both ends, the CDR3 amounts to 14 amino acids. Germline CDR1 is SGDLS and CDR2 is YYNGEE. The CDR3 reads CASSAFGAGSPLHF.

The rearrangement links TRBV6-1 to TRBJ1-5, with no clear D. CDR1 and CDR2 (germline): MNHNS, SASEGT. Trimming removed 2 bases at V and 7 bases at J, with 3 bases between. The CDR3 runs to 11 residues. For the CDR3, the DNA is TGTGCCAGCAGTGAATCCCAGCCCCAGCATTTT. As protein: CASSESQPQHF.

The rearrangement uses TRBV12-5 and TRBJ1-1; tentative D call: TRBD1 (5 bases). V lost 5 bases to trimming and J lost 0 bases, with 10 bases between them. The length of the CDR3 is 14 residues. CDR1 and CDR2 (germline): LGHNT, FRNRAP. In DNA, the CDR3 is TGTGCTAGTGGTCTCGGGACCGTGAACACTGAAGCTTTCTTT. This translates into CASGLGTVNTEAFF.

J is TRBJ1-6 and V is TRBV14, with D possibly being TRBD1 (6 bases). There are 17 residues in the CDR3. V was clipped by 4 bases and J by 6 bases, with 19 bases between them. Germline-derived CDR1 and CDR2 are SGHDN and FVKESK. The CDR3 loop is CASSLGQISPFNSPLHF. The CDR3 nucleotides are TGTGCCAGCAGCCTAGGACAGATTTCTCCTTTTAATTCACCCCTCCACTTT.

The rearrangement links TRBV7-6 to TRBJ1-4, with no clear D. Germline CDR1 SGHVS, CDR2 FNYEAQ. Trimming stripped 5 bases from V and 4 bases from J, with 11 bases between. The CDR3 loop spans 14 amino acids. The DNA of the CDR3 is TGTGCCAGCAGCCGGACGGCCAGTAATGAAAAACTGTTTTTT. As protein: CASSRTASNEKLFF. The whole variable domain, filled in from reference TRBV7-6 and TRBJ1-4, reads GAGVSQSPRYKVTKRGQDVALRCDPISGHVSLYWYRQALGQGPEFLTYFNYEAQQDKSGLPNDRFSAERPEGSISTLTIQRTEQRDSAMYRCASSRTASNEKLFFGSGTQLSVL.

V usage is TRBV7-2 and J usage is TRBJ2-3, with 9 bases lining up with TRBD1. J was trimmed by 5 bases and V by 1 base; bases with no gene match: 1. Germline V lookup: CDR1 SGHTA, CDR2 FQGNSA. This CDR3 comprises 14 residues. CDR3 protein: CASSLDRGLDTQYF. In nucleotides, the CDR3 is TGTGCCAGCAGCTTAGACAGGGGGCTAGATACGCAGTATTTT.

V usage is TRBV5-1 and J usage is TRBJ2-5; TRBD1 aligns across 8 bases. CDR1 and CDR2 from the germline V gene are SGHRS and YFSETQ. The ends lost 4 bases at V and 5 bases at J; junction bases unmatched: 7. The CDR3 extends over 14 amino acids. The CDR3 sequence is CASSQSRQGETQYF. CDR3 coding DNA: TGCGCCAGCAGCCAAAGCCGACAGGGGGAGACCCAGTACTTC. The full variable domain, its missing parts supplied by reference TRBV5-1 and TRBJ2-5, is KAGVTQTPRYLIKTRGQQVTLSCSPISGHRSVSWYQQTPGQGLQFLFEYFSETQRNKGNFPGRFSGRQFSNSRSEMNVSTLELGDSALYLCASSQSRQGETQYFGPGTRLLVL.

The V gene is TRBV21-1, the J gene TRBJ1-6; TRBD1 is taken as the D call from the table, unchecked against the DNA. TRBV21-1 is termed a pseudogene. This CDR3 contains 15 residues. CDR3 bases: TGTGCCAGCAGCAAACCGGGACAGCAAAATTCACCCCTCCACTTT. Amino acid sequence: CASSKPGQQNSPLHF.

This clone is a singleton in its sample. The chain carries TRBV27 and TRBJ1-2, with 7 nucleotides matching TRBD1. The germline gives CDR1 MNHEY, CDR2 SMNVEV (reference sequence). V was clipped by 4 bases and J by 4 bases; unmatched bases: 12. The CDR3 sequence is 16 residues long. CDR3 bases: TGTGCCAGCAGTTCATTAACGAGGACAGGCGGCTATGGCTACACCTTC. This translates into CASSSLTRTGGYGYTF.